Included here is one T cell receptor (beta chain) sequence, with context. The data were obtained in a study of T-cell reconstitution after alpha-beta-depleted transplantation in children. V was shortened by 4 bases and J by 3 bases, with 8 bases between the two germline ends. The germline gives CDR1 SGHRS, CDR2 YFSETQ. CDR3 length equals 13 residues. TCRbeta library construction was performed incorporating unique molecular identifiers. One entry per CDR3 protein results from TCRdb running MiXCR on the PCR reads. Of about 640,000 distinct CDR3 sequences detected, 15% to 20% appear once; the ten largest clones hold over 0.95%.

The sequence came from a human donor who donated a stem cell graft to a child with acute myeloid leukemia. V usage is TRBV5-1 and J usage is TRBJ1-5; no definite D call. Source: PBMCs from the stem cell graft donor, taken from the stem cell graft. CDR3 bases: TGCGCCAGCAGCGCGGAGTACAATCAGCCCCAGCATTTT. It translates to CASSAEYNQPQHF.